This TCR beta chain was observed in a study of cytomegalovirus exposure and HLA in healthy donors. V trimming: 2 bases; J trimming: 6 bases; junction bases outside the gene matches: 10. The CDR3 spans 16 residues. The germline gives CDR1 SGHRS, CDR2 YFSETQ. This PCR relied on a set of 60 Vbeta primers and 13 Jbeta primers. The table came from immunoSEQ multiplex PCR; TCRdb's copy has only in-frame clones and leaves some out. This sample yields more than 150,000 clones, of which just under 80% are seen a single time; roughly 2% belongs to the top ten. The sequence was obtained from a woman in her twenties or thirties in good health and CMV-seronegative. Material: PBMCs. V and J are TRBV5-1 and TRBJ1-1, with TRBD1 matching over 10 bases. The CDR3 bases are TGCGCCAGCAGCTTCAATCCCGGGACAGGGGTATCTGAAGCTTTCTTT. It codes for CASSFNPGTGVSEAFF.